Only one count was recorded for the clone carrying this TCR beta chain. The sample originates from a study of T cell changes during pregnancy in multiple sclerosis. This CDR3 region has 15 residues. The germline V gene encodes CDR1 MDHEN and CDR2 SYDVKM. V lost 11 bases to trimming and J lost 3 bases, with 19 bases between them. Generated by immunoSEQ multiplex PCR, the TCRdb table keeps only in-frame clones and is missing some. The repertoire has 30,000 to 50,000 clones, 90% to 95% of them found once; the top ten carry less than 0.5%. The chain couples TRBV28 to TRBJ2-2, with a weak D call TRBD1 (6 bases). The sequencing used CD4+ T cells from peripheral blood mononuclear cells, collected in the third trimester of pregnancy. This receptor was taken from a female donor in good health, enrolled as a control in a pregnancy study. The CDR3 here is CAATATGRDTGELFF. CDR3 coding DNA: TGTGCCGCCACGGCAACAGGGCGGGACACCGGGGAGCTGTTTTTT.